Within the sample, the clone carrying this T cell receptor (beta chain) is medium-sized. Its antigen is not known. The sample comes from a study of T cells in localized non-small cell lung cancer. General observations from the study: Sequencing covered just one tumor region, so heterogeneity cannot be ruled out. Adjacent lung had a median approximately 57 of the 100 largest tumor clones. The study linked higher blood T cell density to longer overall survival.

The table came from immunoSEQ multiplex PCR; TCRdb's copy has only in-frame clones and leaves some out. This table has about 2,200 clones, under 20% appearing once. Samples of adjacent lung (free of atypia) were collected at least 2 cm from the tumor margin. The V end lost 8 bases, the J end lost 3 bases, and 13 bases lay between the germline ends. Germline V lookup: CDR1 SGHNT, CDR2 YENEEA. The CDR3 totals 14 residues. The chain joins TRBV11-3 to TRBJ2-2, with a possible D match to TRBD1 (5 bases). The sample consisted of normal lung tissue next to the tumor, taken before any cancer treatment. This TCR came from a man aged 40 to 75 with stage I squamous cell lung carcinoma. The CDR3 nucleotides are TGTGCCAGCGGGGCAGGGCAGGACACCGGGGAGCTGTTTTTT. The encoded protein is CASGAGQDTGELFF.